The entry below describes one T cell receptor beta chain. The source of the sample is a study of cytomegalovirus exposure and HLA in healthy donors. The V gene end was trimmed by 7 bases and the J gene end by 4 bases; junction bases not matched to a gene: 5. Germline loops: CDR1 SNHLY, CDR2 FYNNEI. This CDR3 spans 13 amino acids. PCR used 60 Vbeta primers and 13 Jbeta primers. Profiling relied on immunoSEQ multiplex PCR, and the TCRdb table lists in-frame clones only, not all of them. The sample carries under 150,000 clones, less than 80% recorded once. The TCR was taken from a female donor in good health and CMV-seropositive. The chain couples TRBV2 to TRBJ1-1, with TRBD1 identical over 8 bases. Sequencing used PBMCs. This chain's CDR3 is CASTGTGGTEAFF. CDR3 in DNA: TGTGCCAGCACCGGAACAGGGGGCACTGAAGCTTTCTTT.